The clone carrying this T cell receptor beta chain has a handful of counts. Its antigen remains unknown. The entry originates in a study of blood T cells in healthy people across ages. Next came a second PCR, run for about 7 to 12 cycles, which used a sample-barcoded 5' primer along with a J-beta primer mix. TCRdb reanalysed the 5' RACE reads using MiXCR and keeps one entry per CDR3 protein. There are over 600,000 distinct CDR3 sequences in the sample; about 61% occur only once, and around 24% lies in the top ten. Findings and limits, study-wide: With age, beta diversity per million T cells declined roughly linearly, significantly by over 35. Underestimates were what the diversity estimates from one million T cells were considered to be.

V shed 2 bases, J shed 7 bases, and the junction held 7 bases outside the gene matches. The V gene's germline CDR1 is SGHTA and CDR2 FQGTGA. The CDR3 has 16 residues. Sequenced: blood. This chain connects TRBV7-3 to TRBJ2-3; TRBD2 matches 12 bases. The TCR comes from a man aged 40-50 years in good health. Here the CDR3 reads CASSLGSSGGEYTQYF. The CDR3 DNA follows: TGTGCCAGCAGCTTAGGATCTAGCGGGGGGGAGTATACGCAGTATTTT.